The 7 T cell receptor beta chains listed next were all sequenced from one sample in a study of CD8 T cells in Susac syndrome (dated by TCRdb to between 2017 and 2020). Library construction relied on the immunoSEQ multiplex PCR assay. RNA was extracted using the RNeasy kit, and about 0.5 to 1 ug of the RNA was reverse transcribed with random hexamers. TCRdb handled the public reads itself, with Q25 trimming in fastp and clone calling in MiXCR, and kept productive beta chains. For every CDR3 protein sequence, its rows merge into one entry that carries the most common genes and DNA. The sample table contains 140,000 or so distinct CDR3 sequences; only one count was recorded for approximately 94% of them. The ten largest clones capture 0.075% to 0.1% of the sample. Sequencing was done on a sample of CD4+ T cells from PBMCs. These receptors all come from a human donor in good health.

In its sample, this clonotype was seen a few times. This rearrangement joins TRBV6-5 to TRBJ2-5; D perhaps matches TRBD1 (5 bases). This CDR3 is built from 11 residues. The germline gives CDR1 MNHEY, CDR2 SVGAGI. V was clipped by 11 bases and J by 4 bases, with 11 bases between them. The chain's CDR3 is CASSRGETQYF. Here the CDR3 DNA reads TGTGCCTCCTCAAGGGGAGAGACCCAGTACTTC.

The J gene is TRBJ2-2, the V gene TRBV4-1, with TRBD1 matching 7 bases. Trimming took 1 base from V and 0 from J; bases not matched to a gene: 5. The CDR3 runs to 17 residues. The V gene's germline CDR1 is MGHRA and CDR2 YSYEKL. As DNA, the CDR3 is TGCGCCAGCAGCCAAGGCGAGGGGGCCGCGAACACCGGGGAGCTGTTTTTT. Translating gives CASSQGEGAANTGELFF.

This clonotype occurred a few times. The CDR3 region has the DNA TGTGCCAGTAGTGATAGCGGGAGGTACGAGCAGTACTTC. The encoded protein is CASSDSGRYEQYF. The chain recombines TRBV19 with TRBJ2-7; 10 bases are a match to TRBD2. V dropped 5 bases and J dropped 4; count of bases not matched to a gene: 2. The CDR3 is 13 residues long. Per germline, CDR1 LNHDA and CDR2 SQIVND (reference sequence).

The CDR3 sequence is CASSQTWTADEQYF. CDR3 DNA sequence: TGTGCCAGCAGCCAAACCTGGACTGCCGACGAGCAGTACTTC. The V gene is TRBV3-1, the J gene TRBJ2-7, with D possibly TRBD2 on 5 matching bases. This CDR3 region has 14 residues. Trimming left V 2 bases short and J 5 bases short, with 13 bases between. Looked up from germline, CDR1 is LGHDT and CDR2 is YNNKEL (reference sequence).

In DNA form, the CDR3 reads TGTGCCTGGGAACAGGGAAGTCAGCCCCAGCATTTT. Translation gives CAWEQGSQPQHF. The gene calls are TRBV30 and TRBJ1-5; TRBD1 is a possible D gene (6 bases). Trimming took 5 bases from V and 6 from J, leaving 11 bases between them. The length of the CDR3 is 12 residues. Germline CDR1 is GTSNPN and CDR2 is SVGIG (reference sequence).

V usage is TRBV18 and J usage is TRBJ2-1, with 10 bases matching TRBD2. With V trimmed by 3 bases and J by 0 bases, 2 bases remained unmatched. CDR3 size: 16 residues. CDR1 and CDR2 from the germline V gene are KGHSH and LQKENI. The CDR3 nucleotides are TGTGCCAGCTCACCTCCTAGCGGGAGCTCCTACAATGAGCAGTTCTTC. It translates to CASSPPSGSSYNEQFF.

The V gene is TRBV25-1, the J gene TRBJ1-2, with 8 bases aligning to TRBD1. Germline loops: CDR1 MGHDK, CDR2 SYGVNS. V lost 5 bases, J lost 8 bases, and 10 bases stayed unmatched. This CDR3 spans 14 amino acids. The CDR3 sequence is CASSSPGGFWGYTF. CDR3 DNA sequence: TGTGCCAGCAGTAGCCCAGGGGGCTTTTGGGGCTACACCTTC.